This is a list of T cell receptor beta chains from one sample in a study of cytomegalovirus exposure and HLA in healthy donors. TCRdb's table, derived via immunoSEQ multiplex PCR, lists solely in-frame clones and lacks some. The table includes tens of thousands of clones, about three quarters detected once. The material sequenced was PBMCs. These receptors all come from a man aged 35-49 years in good health and CMV-seronegative. Each CDR3 is given with its conserved first and last residue. A D gene is named only where the DNA matches it firmly. Size is omitted from some rows. Given values are once, few, many or a class for expanded clones.

NA	TRBD1	TRBJ1-2	TRBV9	TGTGCCAGCAGCGCAAGACAACAGGGGGAGGGTTATGGCTACACCTTC	CASSARQQGEGYGYTF
NA	NA	TRBJ1-5	TRBV6-1	TGTGCCAGCAGTGAGGGGATCTCGGGACAGCCCCAGCATTTT	CASSEGISGQPQHF
NA	TRBD2	TRBJ2-1	TRBV5-1	TGCGCCAGCAGCTTGGTTGCGGGAGGGACATCCTACAATGAGCAGTTCTTC	CASSLVAGGTSYNEQFF
NA	NA	TRBJ2-3	TRBV5-1	TGCGCCAGCCGACTGGGGGGGAACAGGGACATGGTTGGAGATACGCAGTATTTT	CASRLGGNRDMVGDTQYF
once	NA	TRBJ1-1	TRBV27	TGTGCCAGCAGTGCCCACTCGGAGGGGAACACTGAAGCTTTCTTT	CASSAHSEGNTEAFF
few	TRBD1	TRBJ1-1	TRBV6-5	TGTGCCAGCAGAAGGGACAGGCCGAACACTGAAGCTTTCTTT	CASRRDRPNTEAFF
NA	NA	TRBJ2-3	TRBV2	TGTGCCAGCAGGGGGACACTAATCCGGCGAGGTCGCACAGATACGCAGTATTTT	CASRGTLIRRGRTDTQYF
NA	TRBD1	TRBJ1-1	TRBV4-3	TGCGCCAGCAGCCCGACAGGGGTGGGGGACACTGAAGCTTTCTTT	CASSPTGVGDTEAFF
once	TRBD2	TRBJ2-1	TRBV9	TGTGCCAGCAGCATGGGGGGGGCCTACAATGAGCAGTTCTTC	CASSMGGAYNEQFF
NA	NA	TRBJ2-5	TRBV7-3	TGTGCCAGCAGCTCAGGACCAGGGACTCAAGAGACCCAGTACTTC	CASSSGPGTQETQYF
many	NA	TRBJ1-2	TRBV6-6	TGTGCCAGCAGCCACCTGGAGAACTATGGCTACACCTTC	CASSHLENYGYTF
NA	NA	TRBJ2-5	TRBV10-1	TGCGCCAGCAGTGAGCTTAAGGCAGGCCAAGAGACCCAGTACTTC	CASSELKAGQETQYF
once	NA	TRBJ2-2	TRBV10-3	TGTGCCATCGGAGGAGGGGCCCCGAACACCGGGGAGCTGTTTTTT	CAIGGGAPNTGELFF
once	TRBD2	TRBJ2-2	TRBV18	TGTGCCAGCTCACCGCGGCTAGCGGGGGACACCGGGGAGCTGTTTTTT	CASSPRLAGDTGELFF
few	TRBD2	TRBJ2-7	TRBV5-6	TGTGCCAGCAGCTTTGCTAGCGGAAGCTCCTACGAGCAGTACTTC	CASSFASGSSYEQYF
NA	TRBD1	TRBJ1-4	TRBV5-1	TGCGCCAGCAGACGACAAACAGGGGGCGGTGAAAAACTGTTTTTT	CASRRQTGGGEKLFF
NA	TRBD2	TRBJ2-1	TRBV6-5	TGTGCCAGCAGTCCCGGGACTAGGAGTAATGAGCAGTTCTTC	CASSPGTRSNEQFF
NA	NA	TRBJ2-7	TRBV6-6	TGTGCCAGCAGGGACAGAGCCTACGAGCAGTACTTC	CASRDRAYEQYF
NA	TRBD2	TRBJ2-2	TRBV4-2	TGTGCCAGCAGCCAAGGAGCGGGAGCTACCAGGGGATGGGCCGGGGAGCTGTTTTTT	CASSQGAGATRGWAGELFF
NA	NA	TRBJ1-1	TRBV27	TGTGCCAGCGCCTCCCTAGTCCCTTACACTGAAGCTTTCTTT	CASASLVPYTEAFF
NA	TRBD2	TRBJ2-3	TRBV5-5	TGTGCCAGACCCCAGGGCGGGGGGAGGAGTGCAGATACGCAGTATTTT	CARPQGGGRSADTQYF
NA	TRBD2	TRBJ2-3	TRBV5-4	TGTGCCAGCAGCCCGGGACTAGCGGGGGTGGTAAGCACAGATACGCAGTATTTT	CASSPGLAGVVSTDTQYF
NA	NA	TRBJ2-5	TRBV11-2	TGTGCCAGCAGCTCTTTACAGGGCCCCCCAAGAGGGGAATACTTC	CASSSLQGPPRGEYF
NA	NA	TRBJ1-3	TRBV5-6	TGTGCCAGCAGCTTGCAGAAACGAAACACCATATATTTT	CASSLQKRNTIYF
few	NA	TRBJ2-1	TRBV27	TGTGCCAGCAGTTTTCACCTGGGGGGAGATGAGCAGTTCTTC	CASSFHLGGDEQFF
once	TRBD2	TRBJ2-3	TRBV18	TGTGCCAGCTCACCACCAGAAACTAGCGGGGGCCTTTTACTTAACACAGATACGCAGTATTTT	CASSPPETSGGLLLNTDTQYF
once	TRBD2	TRBJ2-4	TRBV28	TGTGCCAGCAGTTCTCCCGGGACTAGCGGGAGCGAAGCCAAAAACATTCAGTACTTC	CASSSPGTSGSEAKNIQYF
NA	NA	TRBJ2-7	TRBV5-1	TGCGCCAGCAGCTTGGATTCAGGGGATAGCTCCTACGAGCAGTACTTC	CASSLDSGDSSYEQYF
few	NA	TRBJ1-1	TRBV7-9	TGTGCCAGCAGCTCCACGCGGGGCACTGAAGCTTTCTTT	CASSSTRGTEAFF
NA	TRBD1	TRBJ1-4	TRBV18	TGTGCCAGCTCACCTCCGGGACAGGGGCAACCTAATGAAAAACTGTTTTTT	CASSPPGQGQPNEKLFF
once	TRBD2	TRBJ2-3	TRBV4-1	TGCGCCAGCAGCCAAGTGCTGAGCGGGGCGGGCACAGATACGCAGTATTTT	CASSQVLSGAGTDTQYF
NA	NA	TRBJ2-1	TRBV7-8	TGTGCCAGCAGCCGAGGGAGCACTTATACCTCCTACAATGAGCAGTTCTTC	CASSRGSTYTSYNEQFF
NA	TRBD2	TRBJ2-1	TRBV25-1	TGTGCCAGCAGTGATGGCGGGAGTTACAATGAGCAGTTCTTC	CASSDGGSYNEQFF
few	TRBD2	TRBJ2-7	TRBV7-9	TGTGCCAGCAGCTTAGCGAGGGTAAAGGGGAGGGCCCATTACGAGCAGTACTTC	CASSLARVKGRAHYEQYF
once	NA	TRBJ1-1	TRBV7-2	TGTGCCAGCAAAGCGGGGATCATCAGGCACACTGAAGCTTTCTTT	CASKAGIIRHTEAFF
NA	TRBD1	TRBJ2-1	TRBV4-2	TGTGCCAGCAGCCAAGCACAGGGGGCTACTAATGAGCAGTTCTTC	CASSQAQGATNEQFF
NA	NA	TRBJ2-7	TRBV28	TGTGCCAGCAGTTTAAGAGGGAGGTCTTCCTACGAGCAGTACTTC	CASSLRGRSSYEQYF
NA	TRBD2	TRBJ2-2	TRBV18	TGTGCCAGCCTTAGCTCTCCTCTAGCGGGAGAGTACACCGGGGAGCTGTTTTTT	CASLSSPLAGEYTGELFF
NA	NA	TRBJ2-7	TRBV9	TGTGCCAGCAGCGGAACAGGGCGGTACGAGCAGTACTTC	CASSGTGRYEQYF
NA	NA	TRBJ2-7	TRBV4-1	TGCGCCAGCAGCCAAGATCTTAGCGGCTCCTACGAGCAGTACTTC	CASSQDLSGSYEQYF
NA	TRBD1	TRBJ2-7	TRBV5-1	TGCGCCAGCAGTGTAGAGGGGGCGTCCCTCTACGAGCAGTACTTC	CASSVEGASLYEQYF
NA	TRBD2	TRBJ2-1	TRBV11-3	TGTGCCAGCAGCAGATATGGGCTAGCGGGAAACAATGAGCAGTTCTTC	CASSRYGLAGNNEQFF
NA	TRBD1	TRBJ1-5	TRBV19	TGTGCCAGTAGCACAACAGGGGGCTTAGATCAGCCCCAGCATTTT	CASSTTGGLDQPQHF
NA	NA	TRBJ1-2	TRBV12-5	TGTGCTAGTGGTTTGGATGAGGGTCCCCAAGGGGGCTACACCTTC	CASGLDEGPQGGYTF
NA	TRBD2	TRBJ2-7	TRBV29-1	TGCAGCGTGGGGGGACTAGCGGGAAACTCCTACGAGCAGTACTTC	CSVGGLAGNSYEQYF
once	TRBD1	TRBJ1-6	TRBV7-8	TGTGCCAGCAGCTTAGCGAGGGGGCACTCCTATAATTCACCCCTCCACTTT	CASSLARGHSYNSPLHF
NA	NA	TRBJ2-7	TRBV5-1	TGCGCCAGCAGCTTGGGATCAGTGGGCCCATCCTACGAGCAGTACTTC	CASSLGSVGPSYEQYF
NA	TRBD2	TRBJ2-7	TRBV7-9	TGTGCCAGCAGCCTCCTGGCGGGAGGATACGAGCAGTACTTC	CASSLLAGGYEQYF